This T cell receptor beta chain was recovered during a study of cytomegalovirus exposure and HLA in healthy donors. V gave up 5 bases and J gave up 5 bases, with 15 bases separating them. The CDR3 has 14 residues. Per the germline V gene, CDR1 is PRHDT and CDR2 is FYEKMQ (reference sequence). Vbeta (60) and Jbeta (13) primers were used in the PCR. This table comes from immunoSEQ multiplex PCR, and its TCRdb copy is limited to in-frame clones, with some not included. Altogether roughly 150,000 clones are present, over 80% being singletons, with the ten largest covering about 2.5%. The chain couples TRBV13 to TRBJ2-5, with D perhaps TRBD2 (5 bases). Input material: PBMCs. This sequence was found in a male donor in good health and CMV-seronegative. The CDR3 DNA reads TGTGCCAGCAGCCCGGTGGGAGAGCGGGAGACCCAGTACTTC. Its protein product is CASSPVGERETQYF.